This T cell receptor beta chain was captured in a study of blood T cell repertoires in COVID-19. Germline assignment: CDR1 MNHNS and CDR2 SASEGT. CDR3 length: 15 residues. The V gene end was trimmed by 3 bases and the J gene end by 4 bases; junction bases not matched to a gene: 5. Measured with immunoSEQ multiplex PCR; TCRdb has only the in-frame clones, and not every one. The repertoire includes tens of thousands of clones, 91% of them detected once, and roughly 2% sits in the top ten. This receptor was obtained from a woman in her forties or fifties in a cohort sampled during active COVID-19. Source material: peripheral blood. The V call is TRBV6-1, the J call TRBJ1-2; TRBD1 agrees at 10 bases. Here the CDR3 reads CASSDTTGGSYGYTF. In DNA form, the CDR3 reads TGTGCCAGCAGTGACACGACAGGGGGCAGCTATGGCTACACCTTC.